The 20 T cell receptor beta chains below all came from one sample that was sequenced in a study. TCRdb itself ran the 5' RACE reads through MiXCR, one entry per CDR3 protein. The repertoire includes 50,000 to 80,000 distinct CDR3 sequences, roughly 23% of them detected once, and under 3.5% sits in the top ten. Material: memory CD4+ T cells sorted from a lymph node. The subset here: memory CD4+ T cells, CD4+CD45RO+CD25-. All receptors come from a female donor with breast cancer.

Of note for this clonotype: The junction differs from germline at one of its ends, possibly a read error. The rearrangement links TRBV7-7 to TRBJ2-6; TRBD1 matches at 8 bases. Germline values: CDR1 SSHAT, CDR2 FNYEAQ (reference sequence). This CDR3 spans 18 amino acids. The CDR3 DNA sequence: TGTGCTAGCAGCCCCCAGACAGGGGCCCTCTCTGGGGCCAACGTCCTGACTTTC. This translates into CASSPQTGALSGANVLTF.

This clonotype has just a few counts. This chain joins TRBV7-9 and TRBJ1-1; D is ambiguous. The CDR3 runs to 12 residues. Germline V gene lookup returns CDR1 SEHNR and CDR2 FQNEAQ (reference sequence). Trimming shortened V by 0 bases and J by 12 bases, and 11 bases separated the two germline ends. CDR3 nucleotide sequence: TGTGCCAGCAGCTTAGCGGATGGGCTACCTTTCTTT. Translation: CASSLADGLPFF.

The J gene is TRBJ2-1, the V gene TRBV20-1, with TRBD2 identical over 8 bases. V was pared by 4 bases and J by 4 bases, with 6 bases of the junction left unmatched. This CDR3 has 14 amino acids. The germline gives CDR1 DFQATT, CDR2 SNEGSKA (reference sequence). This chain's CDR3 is CSATIAGSYNEQFF. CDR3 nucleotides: TGCAGTGCTACCATAGCGGGGTCATACAATGAGCAGTTCTTC.

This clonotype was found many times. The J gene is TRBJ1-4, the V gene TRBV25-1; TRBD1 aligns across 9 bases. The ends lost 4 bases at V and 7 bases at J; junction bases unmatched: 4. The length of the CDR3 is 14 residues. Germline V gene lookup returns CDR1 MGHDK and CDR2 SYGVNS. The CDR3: CASSVHRGLEKLFF. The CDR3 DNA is TGTGCCAGCAGTGTTCACAGGGGGCTTGAAAAACTGTTTTTT.

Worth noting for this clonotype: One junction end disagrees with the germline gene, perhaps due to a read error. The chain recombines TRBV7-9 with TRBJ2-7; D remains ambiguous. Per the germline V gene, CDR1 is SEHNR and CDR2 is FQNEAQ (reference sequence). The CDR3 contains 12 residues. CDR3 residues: CASSLKAYAQYF. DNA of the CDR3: TGTGCCAGCAGCCTAAAAGCCTACGCGCAGTACTTC.

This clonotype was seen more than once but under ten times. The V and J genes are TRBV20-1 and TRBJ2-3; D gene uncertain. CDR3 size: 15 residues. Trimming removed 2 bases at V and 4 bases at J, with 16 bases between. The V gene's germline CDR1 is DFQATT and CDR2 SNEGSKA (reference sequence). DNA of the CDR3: TGCAGTGCTAGAACGGTTCTAGTTGGTGCAGATACGCAGTATTTT. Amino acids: CSARTVLVGADTQYF.

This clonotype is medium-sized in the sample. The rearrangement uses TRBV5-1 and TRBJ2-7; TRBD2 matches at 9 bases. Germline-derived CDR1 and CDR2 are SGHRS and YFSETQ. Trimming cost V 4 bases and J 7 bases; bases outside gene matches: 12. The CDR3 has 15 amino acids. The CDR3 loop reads CASSQTLAGESEQYF. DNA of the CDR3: TGCGCCAGCAGCCAAACATTAGCGGGGGAGTCGGAGCAGTACTTC.

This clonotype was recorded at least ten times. Written as DNA, the CDR3 is TGTGCCAGCAGTTTCCAGGGCAGGGGTGGGCAGCCCCAGCATTTT. It specifies CASSFQGRGGQPQHF. This chain connects TRBV27 to TRBJ1-5, with D perhaps matching TRBD1 (6 bases). Trimming pared 3 bases from V and 7 bases from J, leaving 16 bases between. The CDR3 loop spans 15 amino acids. Germline values: CDR1 MNHEY, CDR2 SMNVEV (reference sequence).

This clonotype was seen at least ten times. CDR3 nucleotides: TGCAGTGCAGAAACTAGCGGGACAGAGACCCAGTACTTC. Residues: CSAETSGTETQYF. The chain couples TRBV20-1 to TRBJ2-5; 10 bases are shared with TRBD2. CDR1 and CDR2 (germline): DFQATT, SNEGSKA (reference sequence). The V segment lost 6 bases and the J segment 4 bases; nucleotides outside the gene matches: 5. This CDR3 comprises 13 residues.

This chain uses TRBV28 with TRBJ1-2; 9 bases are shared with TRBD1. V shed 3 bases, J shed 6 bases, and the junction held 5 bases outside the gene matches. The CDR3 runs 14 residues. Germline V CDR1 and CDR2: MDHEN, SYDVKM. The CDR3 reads CASSFGQGRDGYTF. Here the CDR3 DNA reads TGTGCCAGCAGTTTCGGACAGGGGAGGGATGGCTACACCTTC.

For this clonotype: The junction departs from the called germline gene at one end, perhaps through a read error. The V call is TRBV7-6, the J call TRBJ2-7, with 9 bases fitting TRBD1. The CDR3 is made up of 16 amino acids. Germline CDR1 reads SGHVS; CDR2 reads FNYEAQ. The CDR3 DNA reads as TGTGCCAGCAACTTAGGGGGGACAGGGCTCTCCTACGAGCAGTACTTC. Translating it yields CASNLGGTGLSYEQYF.

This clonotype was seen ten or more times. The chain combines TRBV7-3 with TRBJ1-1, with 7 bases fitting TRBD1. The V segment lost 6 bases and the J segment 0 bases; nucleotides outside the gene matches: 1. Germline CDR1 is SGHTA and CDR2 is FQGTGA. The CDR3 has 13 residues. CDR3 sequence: CASRGQMNTEAFF. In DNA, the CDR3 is TGTGCCAGCAGGGGACAGATGAACACTGAAGCTTTCTTT.

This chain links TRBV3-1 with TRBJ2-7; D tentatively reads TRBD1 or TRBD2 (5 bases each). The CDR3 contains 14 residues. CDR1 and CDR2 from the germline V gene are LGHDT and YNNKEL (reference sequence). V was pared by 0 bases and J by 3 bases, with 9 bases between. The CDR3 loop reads CASSQDPGSYEQYF. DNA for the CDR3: TGTGCCAGCAGCCAAGATCCAGGGAGCTACGAGCAGTACTTC.

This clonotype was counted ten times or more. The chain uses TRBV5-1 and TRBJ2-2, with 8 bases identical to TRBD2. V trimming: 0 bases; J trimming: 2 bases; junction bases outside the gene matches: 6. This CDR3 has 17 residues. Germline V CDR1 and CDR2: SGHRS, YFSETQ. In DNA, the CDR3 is TGCGCCAGCAGCTTGGGCGGGAGGCCAACTAACACCGGGGAGCTGTTTTTT. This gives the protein CASSLGGRPTNTGELFF.

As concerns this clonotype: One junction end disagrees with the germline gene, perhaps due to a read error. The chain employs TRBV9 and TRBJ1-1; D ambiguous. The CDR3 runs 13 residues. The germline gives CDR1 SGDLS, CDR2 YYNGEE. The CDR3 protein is CVSNPGSDWEAFF. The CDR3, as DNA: TGTGTCAGCAACCCCGGGAGCGATTGGGAAGCTTTCTTT.

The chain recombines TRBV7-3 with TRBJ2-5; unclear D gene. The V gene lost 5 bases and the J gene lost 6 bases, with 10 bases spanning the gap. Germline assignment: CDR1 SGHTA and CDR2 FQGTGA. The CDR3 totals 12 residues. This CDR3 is CASSPTPKTQYF. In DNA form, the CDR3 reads TGTGCCAGCAGCCCGACACCGAAGACCCAGTACTTC.

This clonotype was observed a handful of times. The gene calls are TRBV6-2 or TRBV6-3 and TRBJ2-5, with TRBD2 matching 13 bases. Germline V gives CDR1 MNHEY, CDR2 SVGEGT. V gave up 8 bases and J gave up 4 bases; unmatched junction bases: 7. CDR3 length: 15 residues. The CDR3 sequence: CASAGLAGDVETQYF. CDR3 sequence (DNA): TGTGCCAGCGCCGGACTAGCGGGAGATGTAGAGACCCAGTACTTC.

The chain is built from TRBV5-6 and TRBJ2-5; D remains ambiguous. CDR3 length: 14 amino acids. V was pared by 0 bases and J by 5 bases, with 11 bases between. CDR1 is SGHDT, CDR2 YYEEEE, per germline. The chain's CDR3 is CASSLVLRSETQYF. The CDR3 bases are TGTGCCAGCAGCTTGGTGCTTCGCTCGGAGACCCAGTACTTC.

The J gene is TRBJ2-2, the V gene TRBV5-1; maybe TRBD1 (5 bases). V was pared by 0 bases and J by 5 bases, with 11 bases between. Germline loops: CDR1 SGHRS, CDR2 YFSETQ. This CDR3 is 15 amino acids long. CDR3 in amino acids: CASSLVPGPTGELFF. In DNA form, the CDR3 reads TGCGCCAGCAGCTTGGTCCCAGGGCCTACCGGGGAGCTGTTTTTT.

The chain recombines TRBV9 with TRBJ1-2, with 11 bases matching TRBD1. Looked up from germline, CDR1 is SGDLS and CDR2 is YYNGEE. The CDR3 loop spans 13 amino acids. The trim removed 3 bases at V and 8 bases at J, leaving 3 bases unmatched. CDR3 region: CASSEGQGDGYTF. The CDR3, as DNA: TGTGCCAGCAGCGAGGGACAGGGGGACGGCTACACCTTC.